The clone carrying this TCR beta chain is deemed medium-sized (0.01 to 0.1%). The sample comes from a study of immune evolution from preneoplasia to lung adenocarcinoma. The method was immunoSEQ multiplex PCR; TCRdb's version includes in-frame clones alone and lacks a portion of them. The data contain 30,000 to 45,000 clones, around 74% of them seen just once; the ten biggest clones take up around 6.5%. Germline lookup yields CDR1 MGHRA and CDR2 YSYEKL. The CDR3 consists of 13 residues. The V end was cut by 0 bases, the J end by 7 bases, with 7 bases between. The material sequenced was FFPE invasive lung adenocarcinoma tissue. V and J are TRBV4-1 and TRBJ2-1; D uncertain. This clonotype originated in a person between 60 and 70 years old with lung adenocarcinoma. CDR3 sequence (DNA): TGCGCCAGCAGCCAAGATGCATTGAATGAGCAGTTCTTC. Its protein product is CASSQDALNEQFF.